This T cell receptor (beta chain) comes out of a study of human T cells and chemical hapten exposure. Study-level results: Once DPC sensitization occurred, TCRs above 1 in 1000 frequency showed no change.

Turning to this clonotype: The antigen is undetermined.

Stated time point: patch test 3, about 24 weeks after DPC sensitization. Documented treatment: therapeutic diphenylcyclopropenone sensitization with weekly scalp DPC. Germline CDR1 MGHRA, CDR2 YSYEKL. The CDR3 has 16 amino acids. Between the trimmed V and J ends, which lost 0 bases and 0 bases, there was a span of 9 bases. One entry per CDR3 protein, called by TCRdb with MiXCR from the RACE reads. This table has about 190,000 distinct CDR3 sequences, around 25% appearing once. The V gene is TRBV4-1, the J gene TRBJ1-5; D may be TRBD1 (5 bases). Sample: whole blood, taken in connection with sensitization to the hapten diphenylcyclopropenone (DPC). This TCR derives from a woman aged 40 to 50 with alopecia areata. Some clones in this sample may be carry-over from other donors' samples. For the CDR3, the DNA is TGCGCCAGCAGCCAAGAGGCGGGGACTAGCAATCAGCCCCAGCATTTT. Translated, it gives CASSQEAGTSNQPQHF.